The sequence of this T cell receptor beta chain was determined in a study of control samples from healthy donors and cancer patients. Produced via immunoSEQ multiplex PCR; TCRdb's table is partial and in-frame only. The table shows approximately 130,000 clones, with around 86% occurring only once. CDR3 size: 15 residues. The germline V gene encodes CDR1 KGHDR and CDR2 SFDVKD. V was shortened by 4 bases and J by 3 bases, with 12 bases between the two germline ends. This chain connects TRBV24-1 to TRBJ1-5; D possibly corresponds to TRBD1 (6 bases). This TCR was recovered from a man aged 40-49 years in good health. Sequencing was carried out using blood. CDR3 bases: TGTGCCACCAGTGAAACGACAGGCCCCAATCAGCCCCAGCATTTT. Protein sequence: CATSETTGPNQPQHF.